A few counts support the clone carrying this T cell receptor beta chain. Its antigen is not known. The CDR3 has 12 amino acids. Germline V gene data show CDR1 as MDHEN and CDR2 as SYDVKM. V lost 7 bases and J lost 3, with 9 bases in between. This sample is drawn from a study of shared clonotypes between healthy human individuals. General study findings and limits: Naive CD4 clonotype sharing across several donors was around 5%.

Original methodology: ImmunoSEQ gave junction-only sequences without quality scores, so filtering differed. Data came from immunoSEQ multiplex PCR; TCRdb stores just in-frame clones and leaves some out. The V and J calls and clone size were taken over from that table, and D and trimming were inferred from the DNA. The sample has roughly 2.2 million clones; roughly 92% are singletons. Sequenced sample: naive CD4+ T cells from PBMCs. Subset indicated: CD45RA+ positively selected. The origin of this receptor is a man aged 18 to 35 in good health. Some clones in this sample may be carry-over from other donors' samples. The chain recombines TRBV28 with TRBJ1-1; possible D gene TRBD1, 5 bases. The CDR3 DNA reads TGTGCCAGCAAGATCAGGGACACTGAAGCTTTCTTT. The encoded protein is CASKIRDTEAFF.